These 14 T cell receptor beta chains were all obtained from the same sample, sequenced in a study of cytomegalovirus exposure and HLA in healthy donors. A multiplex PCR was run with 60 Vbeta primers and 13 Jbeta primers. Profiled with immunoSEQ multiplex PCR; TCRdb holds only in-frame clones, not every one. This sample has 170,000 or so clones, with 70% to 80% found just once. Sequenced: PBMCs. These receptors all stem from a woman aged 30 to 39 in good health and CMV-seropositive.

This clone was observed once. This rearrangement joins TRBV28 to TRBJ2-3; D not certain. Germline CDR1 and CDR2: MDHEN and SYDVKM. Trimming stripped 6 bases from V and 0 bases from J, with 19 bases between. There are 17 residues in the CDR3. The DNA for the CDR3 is TGTGCCAGCAGACCCCCGTCAAAGCGTCGAAGCACAGATACGCAGTATTTT. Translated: CASRPPSKRRSTDTQYF.

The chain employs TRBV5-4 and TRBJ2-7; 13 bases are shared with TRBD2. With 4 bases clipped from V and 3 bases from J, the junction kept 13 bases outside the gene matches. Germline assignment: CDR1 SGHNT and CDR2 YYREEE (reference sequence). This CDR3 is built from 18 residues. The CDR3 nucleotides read TGTGCCAGCAGCCCGCGACTAGCGGGAGGAGCATCTCGCTACGAGCAGTACTTC. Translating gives CASSPRLAGGASRYEQYF.

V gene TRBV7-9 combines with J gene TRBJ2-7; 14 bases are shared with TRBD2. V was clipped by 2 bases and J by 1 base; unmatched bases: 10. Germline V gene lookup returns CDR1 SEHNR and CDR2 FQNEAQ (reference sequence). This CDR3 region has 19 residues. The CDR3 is CASSLLFGTSGSKSYEQYF. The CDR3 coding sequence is TGTGCCAGCAGCTTACTGTTCGGGACTAGCGGGAGTAAATCCTACGAGCAGTACTTC.

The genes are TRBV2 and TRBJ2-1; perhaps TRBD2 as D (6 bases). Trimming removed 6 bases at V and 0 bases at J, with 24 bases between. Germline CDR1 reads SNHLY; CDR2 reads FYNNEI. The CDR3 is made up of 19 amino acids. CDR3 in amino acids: CASSGIKSGLGSSYNEQFF. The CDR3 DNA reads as TGTGCCAGCAGCGGTATCAAGAGCGGGCTAGGGAGCTCCTACAATGAGCAGTTCTTC.

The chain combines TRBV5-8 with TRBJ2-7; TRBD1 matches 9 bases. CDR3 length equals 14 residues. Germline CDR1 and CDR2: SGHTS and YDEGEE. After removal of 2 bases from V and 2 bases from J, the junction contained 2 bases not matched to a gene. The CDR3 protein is CASSFRQGAYEQYF. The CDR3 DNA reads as TGTGCCAGCAGCTTTCGACAGGGGGCCTACGAGCAGTACTTC.

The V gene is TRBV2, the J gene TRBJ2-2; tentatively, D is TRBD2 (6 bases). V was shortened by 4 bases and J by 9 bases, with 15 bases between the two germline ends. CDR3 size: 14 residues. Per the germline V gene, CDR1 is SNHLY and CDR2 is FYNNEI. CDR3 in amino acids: CASSVGLASWELFF. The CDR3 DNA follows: TGTGCCAGCAGTGTGGGACTTGCCTCCTGGGAGCTGTTTTTT.

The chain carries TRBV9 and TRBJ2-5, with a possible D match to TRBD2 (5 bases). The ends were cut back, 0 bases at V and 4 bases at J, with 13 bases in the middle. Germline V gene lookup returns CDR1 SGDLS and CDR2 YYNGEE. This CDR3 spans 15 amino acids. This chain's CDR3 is CASSVATGSGETQYF. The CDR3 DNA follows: TGTGCCAGCAGCGTAGCTACGGGGAGCGGAGAGACCCAGTACTTC.

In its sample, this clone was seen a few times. This CDR3 is CASSLTGGQETQYF. DNA for the CDR3: TGTGCCAGCAGTTTAACGGGAGGGCAAGAGACCCAGTACTTC. The chain carries TRBV27 and TRBJ2-5; 8 bases are a match to TRBD2. Trimming cost V 2 bases and J 2 bases; bases outside gene matches: 1. Germline CDR1 is MNHEY and CDR2 is SMNVEV (reference sequence). CDR3 size: 14 residues.

Written as DNA, the CDR3 is TGTGCCAGCCGGATGGACATCTGGGGCGATCAGCCCCAGCATTTT. This translates into CASRMDIWGDQPQHF. This chain joins TRBV19 and TRBJ1-5, with D possibly matching TRBD1 (5 bases). The germline V and J ends were trimmed by 9 bases and 5 bases, with 20 bases remaining between them. This CDR3 is built from 15 residues. In germline, CDR1 is LNHDA, CDR2 SQIVND (reference sequence).

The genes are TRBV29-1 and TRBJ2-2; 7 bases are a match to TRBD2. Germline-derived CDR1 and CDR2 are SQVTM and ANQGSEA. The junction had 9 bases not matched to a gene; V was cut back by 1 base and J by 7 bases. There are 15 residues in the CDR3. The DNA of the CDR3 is TGCAGCGTTGAAGGAGGGCTAGCGGCGGGCGGGGAGCTGTTTTTT. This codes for CSVEGGLAAGGELFF.

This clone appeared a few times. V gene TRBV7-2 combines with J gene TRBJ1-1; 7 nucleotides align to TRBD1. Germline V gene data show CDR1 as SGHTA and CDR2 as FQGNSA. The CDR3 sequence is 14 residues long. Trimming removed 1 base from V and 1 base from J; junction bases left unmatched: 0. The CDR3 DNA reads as TGTGCCAGCAGCTTAGGGGACAGGAACACTGAAGCTTTCTTT. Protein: CASSLGDRNTEAFF.

The CDR3 spells CASSLYTNQPQHF. CDR3 nucleotides: TGTGCCAGCAGCTTGTACACCAATCAGCCCCAGCATTTT. The genes are TRBV11-1 and TRBJ1-5; D gene uncertain. CDR1 and CDR2 from the germline V gene are SGHAT and FQDESV (reference sequence). The CDR3 runs 13 residues. Trimming removed 3 bases at V and 3 bases at J, with 6 bases between.

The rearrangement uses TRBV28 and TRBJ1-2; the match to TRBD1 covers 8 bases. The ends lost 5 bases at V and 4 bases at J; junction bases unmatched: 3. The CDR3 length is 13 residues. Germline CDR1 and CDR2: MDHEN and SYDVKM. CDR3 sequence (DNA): TGTGCCAGCAGTCGGACAGGGCTCTATGGCTACACCTTC. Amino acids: CASSRTGLYGYTF.

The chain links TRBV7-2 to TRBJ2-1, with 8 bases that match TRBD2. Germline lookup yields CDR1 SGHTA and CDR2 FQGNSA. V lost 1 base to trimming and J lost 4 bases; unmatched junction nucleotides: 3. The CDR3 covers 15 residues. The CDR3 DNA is TGTGCCAGCAGCTTAGTTCGGGGGGGGTACAATGAGCAGTTCTTC. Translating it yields CASSLVRGGYNEQFF. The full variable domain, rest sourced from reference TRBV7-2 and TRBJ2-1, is GAGVSQSPSNKVTEKGKDVELRCDPISGHTALYWYRQSLGQGLEFLIYFQGNSAPDKSGLPSDRFSAERTGGSVSTLTIQRTQQEDSAVYLCASSLVRGGYNEQFFGPGTRLTVL.